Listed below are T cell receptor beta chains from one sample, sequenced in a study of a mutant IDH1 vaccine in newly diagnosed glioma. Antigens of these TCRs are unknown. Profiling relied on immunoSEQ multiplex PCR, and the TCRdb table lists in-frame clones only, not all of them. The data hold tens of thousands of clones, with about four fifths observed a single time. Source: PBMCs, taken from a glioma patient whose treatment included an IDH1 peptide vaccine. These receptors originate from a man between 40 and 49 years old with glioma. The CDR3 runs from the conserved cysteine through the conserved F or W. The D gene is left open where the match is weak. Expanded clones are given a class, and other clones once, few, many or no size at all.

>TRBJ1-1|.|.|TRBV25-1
TGTGCCAGCAGTGAAGCCGGACGGCTGAACACTGAAGCTTTCTTT
CASSEAGRLNTEAFF
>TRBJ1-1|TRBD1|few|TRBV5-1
TGCGCCAGCAGCTTGGAGGGGGCCGCCACTGAAGCTTTCTTT
CASSLEGAATEAFF
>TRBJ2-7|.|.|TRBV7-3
TGTGCCAGCAGCCCCGGAGGGGCAGGCGAGCAGTACTTC
CASSPGGAGEQYF
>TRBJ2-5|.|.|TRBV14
TGTGCCAGCAGCCAAGAACGGTGGCGAGGACCAGAGACCCAGTACTTC
CASSQERWRGPETQYF
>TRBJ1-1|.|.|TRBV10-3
TGTGCCATCACGTCGGTTTGGGACACTGAAGCTTTCTTT
CAITSVWDTEAFF
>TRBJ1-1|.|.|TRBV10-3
TGTGCCATCAGTGAGTCAGGCGAACGGATCGAAGCTTTCTTT
CAISESGERIEAFF
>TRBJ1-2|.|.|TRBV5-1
TGCGCCAGCAGCTTGGGCCTCGGGACCACGTATGGCTACACCTTC
CASSLGLGTTYGYTF
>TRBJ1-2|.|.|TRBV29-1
TGCAGCGCTGGCGACGGGAACTATGGCTACACCTTC
CSAGDGNYGYTF
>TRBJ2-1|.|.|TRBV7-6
TGTGCCAGCAGCTTAGTTAGGGAGGTGGACAATGAGCAGTTCTTC
CASSLVREVDNEQFF
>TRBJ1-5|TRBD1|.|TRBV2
TGTGCCAGCAGGGACAGGGCAAATCAGCCCCAGCATTTT
CASRDRANQPQHF
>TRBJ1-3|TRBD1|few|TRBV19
TGTGCCAGTACCATGGACAGGAGGCTAAACACCATATATTTT
CASTMDRRLNTIYF
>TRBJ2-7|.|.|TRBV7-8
TGTGCCAGCAGCTTAGGAGGGGATCGCTACGAGCAGTACTTC
CASSLGGDRYEQYF
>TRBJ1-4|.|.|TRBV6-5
TGTGCCAGCAGACCACAGGGCAGCACTAATGAAAAACTGTTTTTT
CASRPQGSTNEKLFF
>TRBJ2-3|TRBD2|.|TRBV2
TGTGCCAGCAGTGCTGACTTGGGCGGGAGTAAGGCTACGCAGTATTTT
CASSADLGGSKATQYF
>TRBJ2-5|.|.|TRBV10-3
TGTGCCATCAGTGAGGGAACCACCGGAGAGACCCAGTACTTC
CAISEGTTGETQYF
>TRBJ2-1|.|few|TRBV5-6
TGTGCCAGCAGCCAATCTTGGGGAGGGGGCAATGAGCAGTTCTTC
CASSQSWGGGNEQFF
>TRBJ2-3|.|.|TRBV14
TGTGCCAGCAGCCCCCAGGGGTATGTTACGCAGTATTTT
CASSPQGYVTQYF
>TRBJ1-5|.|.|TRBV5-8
TGTGCCAGCAGCTTGGTGGGGGGGTCACAGCCCCAGCATTTT
CASSLVGGSQPQHF
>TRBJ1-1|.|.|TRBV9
TGTGCCAGCAGCGTACGCTGGGGCGCCCGTGAAGCTTTCTTT
CASSVRWGAREAFF
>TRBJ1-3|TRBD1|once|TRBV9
TGTGCCAGCAGCGTAGTGGGGACAGGTCCGAGCTCTGGAAACACCATATATTTT
CASSVVGTGPSSGNTIYF
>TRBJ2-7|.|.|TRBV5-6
TGTGCCAGCAGCTTTTCTCCGGAGGGCGAGCAGTACTTC
CASSFSPEGEQYF
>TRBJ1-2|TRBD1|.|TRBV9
TGTGCCAGCAGCGTAGAGGGACAGGGGGCGATCTATGGCTACACCTTC
CASSVEGQGAIYGYTF
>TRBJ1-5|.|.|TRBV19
TGTGCCAGTAGCTGGGGAGGTCAGCCCCAGCATTTT
CASSWGGQPQHF
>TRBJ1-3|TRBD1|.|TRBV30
TGTGCCTGGGCTAGGGGGACAGGAGGAAACACCATATATTTT
CAWARGTGGNTIYF
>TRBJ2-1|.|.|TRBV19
TGTGCCAGTAACGGTGCGGGATGGGACAATGAGCAGTTCTTC
CASNGAGWDNEQFF
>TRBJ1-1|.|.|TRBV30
TGTGCCTGGAATCGGAGGGTTGGGACTGAAGCTTTCTTT
CAWNRRVGTEAFF
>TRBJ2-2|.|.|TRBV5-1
TGCGCCAGCAGCGCGGGGCAGGGCACCGGGGAGCTGTTTTTT
CASSAGQGTGELFF
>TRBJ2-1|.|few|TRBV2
TGTGCCAGCAGGGTCTACAATGAGCAGTTCTTC
CASRVYNEQFF
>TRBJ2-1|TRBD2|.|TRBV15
TGTGCCACCAGCAAACCGGGGGGTAATGAGCAGTTCTTC
CATSKPGGNEQFF
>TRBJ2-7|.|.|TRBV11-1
TGTGCCAGCAGCCGCGGGGATGGGGCCCGGGGCGAGCAGTACTTC
CASSRGDGARGEQYF
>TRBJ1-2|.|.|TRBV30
TGTGCCTGGAGTGTACTGGGAGGGGACGGCGGCTATGGCTACACCTTC
CAWSVLGGDGGYGYTF
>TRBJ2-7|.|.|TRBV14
TGTGCCAGCAGCCAAAGGGGGACCGGAGAGCAGTACTTC
CASSQRGTGEQYF
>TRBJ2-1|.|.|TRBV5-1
TGCGCCAGCAGCTCACACCCCCCTAGCGTCCTTAACTACAATGAGCAGTTCTTC
CASSSHPPSVLNYNEQFF
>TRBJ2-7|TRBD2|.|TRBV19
TGTGCCAGTAGTATAGCCGGGACTAGCGGGGGGCCGGCCTACGAGCAGTACTTC
CASSIAGTSGGPAYEQYF
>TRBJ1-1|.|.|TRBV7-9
TGTGCCAGCAGCCAACCCGGGGGAGGAAGGGGAGCTTTCTTT
CASSQPGGGRGAFF
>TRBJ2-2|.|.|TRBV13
TGTGCCAGCTCCCGGGGCGAGACCGGGGAGCTGTTTTTT
CASSRGETGELFF
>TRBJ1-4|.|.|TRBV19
TGTGCCACCGGGGGGCGAAAACTGTTTTTT
CATGGRKLFF
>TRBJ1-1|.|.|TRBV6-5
TGTGCCAGCGCAAGACTTGACAGGAACACTGAAGCTTTCTTT
CASARLDRNTEAFF
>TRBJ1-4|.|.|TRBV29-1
TGCAGCGTTGGAGGCCCTCCTGAATATGAAAAACTGTTTTTT
CSVGGPPEYEKLFF
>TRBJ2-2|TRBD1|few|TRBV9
TGTGCCAGCAGCGTTTCGGGACAGGGGAACGGGGAGCTGTTTTTT
CASSVSGQGNGELFF
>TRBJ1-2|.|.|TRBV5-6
TGTGCCAGCAGCTTGGGCTCGGGCGGAGCTAACTATGGCTACACCTTC
CASSLGSGGANYGYTF
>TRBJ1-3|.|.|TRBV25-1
TGTGCCAGCAGTAAGGGCTACTCTGGAAACACCATATATTTT
CASSKGYSGNTIYF
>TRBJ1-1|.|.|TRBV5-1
TGCGCCAGCAGCTTGGCTACCAGCTTCACTGAAGCTTTCTTT
CASSLATSFTEAFF
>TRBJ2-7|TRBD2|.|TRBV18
TGTGCCAGCTCACTCAGGGAGGGCTACGAGCAGTACTTC
CASSLREGYEQYF